What follows describes a single T cell receptor beta chain. CDR3 length equals 18 residues. In the original workflow: Researchers report that nucleated cell counts were estimated from reference gene primer amplification. TCRdb keeps only in-frame clones here, not all; method: immunoSEQ multiplex PCR. Clone size and V and J calls were adopted from that table, with D and trimming inferred from the DNA. This sample has under 75,000 clones, with approximately 79% found just once. This sample is part of a study of blood T cell repertoires in COVID-19. Sample: peripheral blood. The source is a woman between 70 and 85 years old with acute or convalescent COVID-19. The chain couples TRBV21-1 to TRBJ2-7; TRBD1, the table's D call, lacks a check against the DNA. TRBV21-1 is labeled a pseudogene. CDR3 sequence reads: CASSKGRPRDSRTYEQYF. The DNA for the CDR3 is TGTGCCAGCAGCAAAGGGCGACCCCGGGACAGTCGAACCTACGAGCAGTACTTC.